The 9 T cell receptor beta chains in this list originate from one sample, sequenced in a study of human T cells and chemical hapten exposure. One entry per CDR3 protein results from TCRdb running MiXCR on the RACE reads. Of tens of thousands of distinct CDR3 sequences in the sample, around a tenth were seen once. Time point denoted: patch test 1, 2 weeks after DPC sensitization. The treatment here: therapeutic diphenylcyclopropenone sensitization with weekly scalp DPC. The sequences come from whole blood, collected in connection with sensitization to the hapten diphenylcyclopropenone (DPC). Receptors originate from a woman aged 45-65 years with alopecia areata. Some clones in this sample may be carry-over from other donors' samples.

V is TRBV7-8 and J is TRBJ2-1; 15 nucleotides agree with TRBD2. The CDR3 totals 21 residues. The V gene end was trimmed by 1 base and the J gene end by 2 bases; junction bases not matched to a gene: 12. Germline CDR1 SGHVS, CDR2 FQNEAQ. The CDR3 sequence: CASSLVDGRTSGRATYNEQFF. DNA for the CDR3: TGTGCCAGCAGCTTAGTTGATGGGAGGACTAGCGGGAGGGCCACCTACAATGAGCAGTTCTTC.

The V call is TRBV18, the J call TRBJ1-4; 7 bases fit TRBD1. The ends lost 5 bases at V and 8 bases at J; junction bases unmatched: 8. The CDR3 contains 14 residues. Per the germline V gene, CDR1 is KGHSH and CDR2 is LQKENI. Written as DNA, the CDR3 is TGTGCCAGCTCATCACAGGGGACCAAAGAAAAACTGTTTTTT. It translates to CASSSQGTKEKLFF.

This clonotype was counted between two and nine times. This chain links TRBV21-1 with TRBJ2-1; the table's D call of TRBD2 was not tested on the DNA. TRBV21-1 is listed as a pseudogene. This CDR3 has 15 amino acids. CDR3 region: CASSKVRGIYNEQFF. CDR3 DNA sequence: TGTGCCAGCAGCAAGGTGCGGGGAATCTACAATGAGCAGTTCTTC.

The V call is TRBV20-1, the J call TRBJ2-3; perhaps D is TRBD1 or TRBD2 (5 bases each). Trimming left V 0 bases short and J 8 bases short, with 9 bases between. Germline V CDR1 and CDR2: DFQATT, SNEGSKA (reference sequence). The CDR3 is made up of 12 amino acids. CDR3 in DNA: TGCAGTGCTAGAGATCTTGGGACTACGCAGTATTTT. It translates to CSARDLGTTQYF.

This clonotype was found a few times. V gene TRBV30 combines with J gene TRBJ2-5; D might be TRBD1 or TRBD2, each matching 5 bases. Trimming cost V 8 bases and J 4 bases, with 26 bases left between them. The CDR3 spans 16 residues. Per the germline V gene, CDR1 is GTSNPN and CDR2 is SVGIG (reference sequence). For the CDR3, the DNA is TGTGCCCGGACGGGGCCTACTGGGAGAATCGGAGAGACCCAGTACTTC. Translated: CARTGPTGRIGETQYF.

The V call is TRBV6-2 or TRBV6-3, the J call TRBJ1-2; maybe TRBD1 (6 bases). V was shortened by 2 bases and J by 5 bases, with 15 bases between the two germline ends. In germline, CDR1 is MNHEY, CDR2 SVGEGT. CDR3 length equals 15 residues. Here the CDR3 DNA reads TGTGCCAGCAGTTACCCCCCTGTTAGGGGGTATGGCTACACCTTC. This sequence encodes CASSYPPVRGYGYTF.

Many counts were recorded for this clonotype. The CDR3, as DNA: TGTGCCAGCACCCAGGGACAGGGGTACTATTCTGGGGCCAACGTCCTGACTTTC. Translated: CASTQGQGYYSGANVLTF. This chain uses TRBV6-5 with TRBJ2-6; 10 positions match TRBD1. The CDR3 sequence is 18 residues long. CDR1 and CDR2 from the germline V gene are MNHEY and SVGAGI. Germline trimming cut 7 bases from V and 1 base from J; bases unmatched to any gene: 10.

A few counts support this clonotype. V gene TRBV9 combines with J gene TRBJ2-2; the match to TRBD2 covers 11 bases. Germline V gene sequence: CDR1 SGDLS, CDR2 YYNGEE. The CDR3 spans 16 residues. The ends lost 3 bases at V and 5 bases at J; junction bases unmatched: 6. Written as DNA, the CDR3 is TGTGCCAGCAGCGGTAGCGGGGGGGCCCGTACCGGGGAGCTGTTTTTT. Translated, it gives CASSGSGGARTGELFF.

Sample share makes this clonotype medium-sized (0.01 to 0.1%). This CDR3 is CASSFSVAGIDEQFF. The CDR3 nucleotides are TGTGCCAGCAGTTTCTCGGTCGCGGGGATCGATGAGCAGTTCTTC. This chain links TRBV12-3 or TRBV12-4 with TRBJ2-1, with a possible D match to TRBD2 (6 bases). The CDR3 is 15 residues long. Trimming took 3 bases from V and 8 from J, leaving 17 bases between them.